This note documents a single T cell receptor (beta chain) sequence. Its antigen remains unidentified. Naive CD8 cells, CD45RO-negative and positively selected for CCR7, excluded terminally differentiated effector memory CD45RA+ cells. These data are taken from a study of shared clonotypes between healthy human individuals. Study-wide points: Tissues were not sampled, only blood, and their repertoires likely differ.

Some clones are missing from TCRdb's copy, which holds only in-frame ones; the method was immunoSEQ multiplex PCR. Among hundreds of thousands of clones listed, 85% to 95% were seen once. The CDR3 is 15 amino acids. From germline, CDR1 is SNHLY and CDR2 FYNNEI. V shed 5 bases, J shed 2 bases, and the junction held 7 bases outside the gene matches. The V and J genes are TRBV2 and TRBJ2-7, with 9 bases aligning to TRBD2. The TCR was taken from a woman aged 25 to 39 in good health. Sequencing input: naive CD8+ T cells sorted from blood. CDR3 amino acids: CASSQGTSSTYEQYF. CDR3 coding DNA: TGTGCCAGCAGTCAAGGGACTAGCAGTACCTACGAGCAGTACTTC.